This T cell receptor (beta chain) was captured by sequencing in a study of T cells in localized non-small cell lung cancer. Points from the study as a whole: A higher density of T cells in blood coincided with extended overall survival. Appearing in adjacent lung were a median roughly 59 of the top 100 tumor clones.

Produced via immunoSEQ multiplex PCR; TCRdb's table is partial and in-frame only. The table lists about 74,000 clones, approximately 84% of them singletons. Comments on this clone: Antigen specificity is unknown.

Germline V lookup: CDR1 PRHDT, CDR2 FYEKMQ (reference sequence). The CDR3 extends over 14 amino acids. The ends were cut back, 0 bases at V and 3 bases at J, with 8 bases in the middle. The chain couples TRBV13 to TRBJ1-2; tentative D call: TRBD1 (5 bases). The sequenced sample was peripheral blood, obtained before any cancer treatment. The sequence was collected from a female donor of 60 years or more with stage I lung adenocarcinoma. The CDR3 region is CASSLGWGDYGYTF. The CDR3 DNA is TGTGCCAGCAGCTTAGGGTGGGGGGACTATGGCTACACCTTC.